The 6 T cell receptor beta chains reported below all come from one sample, sequenced in a study of blood T cell repertoires in COVID-19. The protocol was immunoSEQ multiplex PCR, while the TCRdb copy is restricted to in-frame clones and leaves out a portion. The sample has some 240,000 clones, 80% seen once. Source material: peripheral blood. The receptor set was obtained from a human donor in a cohort sampled during active COVID-19.

This clone has only one observation. This chain joins TRBV5-5 and TRBJ2-1; possibly TRBD2 for D (6 bases). Trimming shortened V by 3 bases and J by 0 bases, and 13 bases separated the two germline ends. Per germline, CDR1 SGHKS and CDR2 YYEKEE (reference sequence). CDR3 length: 16 residues. Here the CDR3 DNA reads TGTGCCAGCAGCTCGCGAGCGGGTAACTCCTACAATGAGCAGTTCTTC. This gives the protein CASSSRAGNSYNEQFF.

CDR3 protein: CAISEVMGQIYSNQPQHF. Written as DNA, the CDR3 is TGTGCCATCAGTGAGGTTATGGGACAGATCTATAGCAATCAGCCCCAGCATTTT. The rearrangement links TRBV10-3 to TRBJ1-5; 7 bases line up with TRBD1. Per the germline V gene, CDR1 is ENHRY and CDR2 is SYGVKD. Losses at the gene ends were 2 bases for V and 0 bases for J; bases not matched to a gene: 10. This CDR3 spans 18 amino acids.

This chain links TRBV7-2 with TRBJ1-1; possible D gene TRBD1, 5 bases. The ends were cut back, 5 bases at V and 1 base at J, with 11 bases in the middle. Germline CDR1 reads SGHTA; CDR2 reads FQGNSA. CDR3 length: 14 amino acids. CDR3 nucleotides: TGTGCCAGCAGCCAGGACATTACGAACACTGAAGCTTTCTTT. It yields the protein CASSQDITNTEAFF.

The genes are TRBV6-2 or TRBV6-3 and TRBJ2-7; tentatively, D is TRBD2 (5 bases). The CDR3 has 18 amino acids. The V gene lost 6 bases and the J gene lost 0 bases, with 24 bases spanning the gap. The germline V gene has CDR1 MNHEY and CDR2 SVGEGT. The CDR3 DNA is TGTGCCAGCAGCTCAAAATACAACCTCGGACTTCACTCCTACGAGCAGTACTTC. This gives the protein CASSSKYNLGLHSYEQYF.

The CDR3 bases are TGTGCCAGCAGTTTGGGACAGTCCTATGGCTACACCTTC. Translating it yields CASSLGQSYGYTF. The chain couples TRBV27 to TRBJ1-2, with TRBD1 matching 7 bases. Germline-derived CDR1 and CDR2 are MNHEY and SMNVEV (reference sequence). The ends lost 3 bases at V and 4 bases at J; junction bases unmatched: 2. The CDR3 consists of 13 residues.

This sequence joins TRBV3-1 (or the pseudogene TRBV3-2) and TRBJ1-2, with 7 bases identical to TRBD1. With V trimmed by 1 base and J by 4 bases, 6 bases remained unmatched. The CDR3 is 15 residues long. The germline V gene has CDR1 LGHDT and CDR2 YNNKEL (reference sequence). The DNA for the CDR3 is TGTGCCAGCAGCCAAGGACAGGGCTCGGTCTATGGCTACACCTTC. This encodes CASSQGQGSVYGYTF.